This T cell receptor beta chain was retrieved from a study of T cells after yellow fever vaccination. Background on the study: SMART-Seq v4 Ultra Low Input served to prepare low-cell-number fractions.

In germline, CDR1 is SGDLS, CDR2 YYNGEE. This CDR3 is 16 amino acids long. V shed 4 bases and J shed 0 bases, with 15 bases lying between them. TCRdb redid the calling of the 5' RACE reads with MiXCR, one entry per CDR3 protein. The profile covers 250,000 to 350,000 distinct CDR3 sequences, with around 4.5% appearing a single time and 19% taken by the ten largest. This clonotype has a handful of counts. The sample was PBMCs, taken 15 days after the yellow fever booster vaccination. The chain has TRBV9 and TRBJ2-3; D is ambiguous. The receptor was derived from a man between 18 and 29 years old who received the YFV17D yellow fever vaccine. The CDR3 DNA follows: TGTGCCAGCAGCCCCCTGACTGGAAGTAGCACAGATACGCAGTATTTT. The encoded protein is CASSPLTGSSTDTQYF.